This passage covers 30 T cell receptor beta chains from one sample sequenced in a study of cytomegalovirus exposure and HLA in healthy donors. PCR amplification relied on 60 Vbeta primers (plus 13 Jbeta primers). Profiling relied on immunoSEQ multiplex PCR, and the TCRdb table lists in-frame clones only, not all of them. Of roughly 180,000 clones in the sample, just over 75% are singletons; the top ten hold 1.4%. The sequencing sample was made of PBMCs. The receptors stem from a woman in her thirties in good health and CMV-seropositive.

This clone was detected only a few times. The chain has TRBV5-6 and TRBJ1-5; D gene unclear. In germline, CDR1 is SGHDT, CDR2 YYEEEE. This CDR3 is 12 amino acids long. V lost 0 bases and J 4 bases, leaving 2 bases between the germline ends. The CDR3 nucleotides read TGTGCCAGCAGCTTGGCGAATCAGCCCCAGCATTTT. It yields the protein CASSLANQPQHF.

This clone has a handful of counts. The chain joins TRBV10-3 to TRBJ1-5; perhaps TRBD1 as D (6 bases). Germline-derived CDR1 and CDR2 are ENHRY and SYGVKD. The CDR3 is 13 amino acids. The V end lost 8 bases, the J end lost 7 bases, and 15 bases lay between the germline ends. CDR3 sequence reads: CAIGSQRGQPQHF. CDR3 DNA: TGTGCCATCGGGTCTCAAAGGGGGCAGCCCCAGCATTTT.

This clone was observed a handful of times. The V gene is TRBV27, the J gene TRBJ1-1, with 8 bases that match TRBD1. Germline CDR1 reads MNHEY; CDR2 reads SMNVEV (reference sequence). With 8 bases clipped from V and 4 bases from J, the junction kept 3 bases outside the gene matches. The length of the CDR3 is 12 residues. Here the CDR3 reads CASSTGGTEAFF. The DNA for the CDR3 is TGTGCCAGCTCTACAGGGGGCACTGAAGCTTTCTTT.

As DNA, the CDR3 is TGTGCCAGCAGCCAAGATAGCCTGTCGAGGGACAATGAGCAGTTCTTC. Amino acids: CASSQDSLSRDNEQFF. The chain is built from TRBV4-2 and TRBJ2-1, with D perhaps TRBD2 (5 bases). CDR1 and CDR2 from the germline V gene are LGHNA and YNFKEQ. Trimming took 0 bases from V and 5 from J, leaving 14 bases between them. The CDR3 has 16 residues.

The CDR3 loop reads CASQSWTGNTGELFF. The CDR3 DNA sequence: TGTGCCAGCCAAAGCTGGACAGGAAACACCGGGGAGCTGTTTTTT. The chain has TRBV27 and TRBJ2-2; TRBD1 matches 7 bases. Trimming at V came to 8 bases and at J to 2 bases, leaving 8 bases not matched to a gene. Germline-derived CDR1 and CDR2 are MNHEY and SMNVEV (reference sequence). The CDR3 length is 15 residues.

The rearrangement links TRBV15 to TRBJ2-2; possibly TRBD2 for D (5 bases). From germline, CDR1 is LNHNV and CDR2 YYDKDF (reference sequence). V lost 8 bases, J lost 6 bases, and 10 bases lay in between. The CDR3 covers 12 residues. The CDR3 DNA is TGTGCCACCGGGTGGGGAGCCGGGGAGCTGTTTTTT. This codes for CATGWGAGELFF.

For this clone: Other DNA sequences in the same sample also yield this CDR3. This rearrangement joins TRBV19 to TRBJ1-5, with 10 bases identical to TRBD1. The CDR3 covers 14 residues. Germline V CDR1 and CDR2: LNHDA, SQIVND (reference sequence). V was clipped by 6 bases and J by 2 bases; unmatched bases: 1. CDR3 sequence (DNA): TGTGCCAGTAGCGGGACAGGGGGCAATCAGCCCCAGCATTTT. Protein sequence: CASSGTGGNQPQHF.

V gene TRBV18 combines with J gene TRBJ1-5; D is undetermined. Germline CDR1 and CDR2: KGHSH and LQKENI. V lost 0 bases and J 6 bases, leaving 6 bases between the germline ends. This CDR3 has 13 amino acids. In nucleotides, the CDR3 is TGTGCCAGCTCACCACCTAACGGTCAGCCCCAGCATTTT. This codes for CASSPPNGQPQHF.

The rearrangement joins TRBV5-1 to TRBJ2-4; TRBD2 agrees at 11 bases. CDR1 is SGHRS, CDR2 YFSETQ, per germline. The CDR3 has 17 residues. Trimming at V came to 0 bases and at J to 2 bases, leaving 4 bases not matched to a gene. CDR3 loop: CASSLGVAGGSKNIQYF. The DNA of the CDR3 is TGCGCCAGCAGCTTGGGGGTAGCGGGAGGGTCCAAAAACATTCAGTACTTC.

V is TRBV23-1 and J is TRBJ2-7, with TRBD2 matching 7 bases. TRBV23-1 carries the ORF label, with uncertain function. The trim removed 7 bases at V and 4 bases at J, leaving 13 bases unmatched. The CDR3 covers 15 residues. The CDR3 DNA reads as TGCGCCAGCAAAGTGCGAGGGCGGGAGTCTTACGAGCAGTACTTC. Translating it yields CASKVRGRESYEQYF.

The V gene is TRBV30, the J gene TRBJ2-5; weak D call: TRBD2 (5 bases). V lost 4 bases and J 1 base, leaving 7 bases between the germline ends. Germline values: CDR1 GTSNPN, CDR2 SVGIG (reference sequence). The CDR3 spans 12 residues. CDR3 sequence (DNA): TGTGCCTGGAATCGGGGCCAAGAGACCCAGTACTTC. Translating it yields CAWNRGQETQYF.

The chain is built from TRBV12-5 and TRBJ2-1, with D perhaps TRBD2 (6 bases). Trimming removed 0 bases from V and 9 bases from J, with 21 bases in between. CDR3 length: 17 residues. From germline, CDR1 is LGHNT and CDR2 FRNRAP. CDR3 nucleotide sequence: TGTGCTAGTGGTTTGGTCGTAACCGGGACTGGGGGTGGTGAGCAGTTCTTC. Amino acid sequence: CASGLVVTGTGGGEQFF.

The chain couples TRBV6-1 to TRBJ2-1; 12 bases match TRBD2. Unmatched junction bases numbered 5, after V lost 5 bases and J lost 6 bases. The V gene's germline CDR1 is MNHNS and CDR2 SASEGT. This CDR3 is 15 amino acids long. Here the CDR3 reads CASSRLAGAGNEQFF. For the CDR3, the DNA is TGTGCCAGCAGTAGACTAGCGGGAGCTGGCAATGAGCAGTTCTTC.

This rearrangement joins TRBV7-8 to TRBJ2-1, with a tentative D call TRBD2 (6 bases). Trimming stripped 3 bases from V and 6 bases from J, with 12 bases between. Germline V lookup: CDR1 SGHVS, CDR2 FQNEAQ. The CDR3 contains 14 residues. The CDR3 region has the DNA TGTGCCAGCAGCTTGGTGACTAGGGGCAATGAGCAGTTCTTC. Translation: CASSLVTRGNEQFF.

This clone was counted a few times. The genes are TRBV5-1 and TRBJ2-7, with 8 bases that match TRBD2. V shed 1 base, J shed 5 bases, and the junction held 8 bases outside the gene matches. Germline V CDR1 and CDR2: SGHRS, YFSETQ. This CDR3 is 15 amino acids long. Here the CDR3 reads CASSLMAGGGNEQYF. CDR3 DNA: TGCGCCAGCAGCTTGATGGCGGGAGGTGGGAACGAGCAGTACTTC.

This clone has only a few counts. The gene calls are TRBV7-6 and TRBJ2-1, with 14 bases that match TRBD2. The CDR3 covers 15 residues. The germline CDR1 and CDR2 sequences are SGHVS and FNYEAQ. Trimming at V came to 4 bases and at J to 7 bases, leaving 3 bases not matched to a gene. CDR3 nucleotide sequence: TGTGCCAGCAGCTCCGGGACTAGCGGGAGAAATGAGCAGTTCTTC. Translation gives CASSSGTSGRNEQFF.

The rearrangement joins TRBV9 to TRBJ1-1; 7 bases fit TRBD1. V was pared by 0 bases and J by 2 bases, with 1 base of the junction left unmatched. The length of the CDR3 is 14 residues. Germline loops: CDR1 SGDLS, CDR2 YYNGEE. Here the CDR3 DNA reads TGTGCCAGCAGCGTAGGACAGGGTAACACTGAAGCTTTCTTT. It translates to CASSVGQGNTEAFF.

The V and J genes are TRBV30 and TRBJ1-2, with TRBD1 as a possible D gene (6 bases). The CDR3 length is 13 residues. CDR1 is GTSNPN and CDR2 is SVGIG in the germline V gene (reference sequence). Trimming took 0 bases from V and 8 from J, leaving 13 bases between them. CDR3: CAWSVGQFRGYTF. The CDR3 DNA reads as TGTGCCTGGAGTGTAGGACAGTTTAGAGGCTACACCTTC.

The V and J genes are TRBV27 and TRBJ2-1; 9 bases are a match to TRBD1. Germline CDR1 is MNHEY and CDR2 is SMNVEV (reference sequence). Unmatched junction bases numbered 12, after V lost 1 base and J lost 2 bases. This CDR3 comprises 19 residues. This chain's CDR3 is CASSLFGRGRQGAYNEQFF. The CDR3 region has the DNA TGTGCCAGCAGTTTATTTGGGCGGGGACGACAGGGGGCCTACAATGAGCAGTTCTTC.

This clone was observed a handful of times. The gene calls are TRBV6-6 and TRBJ1-2, with TRBD1 matching over 7 bases. Per germline, CDR1 MNHNY and CDR2 SVGAGI (reference sequence). The V gene end was trimmed by 4 bases and the J gene end by 4 bases; junction bases not matched to a gene: 6. This CDR3 has 14 residues. CDR3 loop: CASSSTGESYGYTF. CDR3 sequence (DNA): TGTGCCAGCAGTTCCACAGGGGAGAGCTATGGCTACACCTTC.

V gene TRBV30 combines with J gene TRBJ1-2; D ambiguous. V was shortened by 1 base and J by 1 base, with 10 bases between the two germline ends. This CDR3 comprises 14 residues. The germline gives CDR1 GTSNPN, CDR2 SVGIG (reference sequence). CDR3 residues: CAWSGSSGNYGYTF. The CDR3 DNA sequence: TGTGCCTGGAGTGGGTCCAGCGGTAACTATGGCTACACCTTC.

The chain recombines TRBV6-6 with TRBJ2-5; 11 bases align to TRBD2. J gave up 2 bases and V 6 bases, and 5 bases lay outside the gene matches. Germline values: CDR1 MNHNY, CDR2 SVGAGI (reference sequence). The CDR3 contains 15 residues. In nucleotides, the CDR3 is TGTGCCAGCAGATTAGCGGGAGGGCTTCAAGAGACCCAGTACTTC. Encoded protein: CASRLAGGLQETQYF.

The chain is built from TRBV30 and TRBJ2-1; 13 positions match TRBD2. Germline lookup yields CDR1 GTSNPN and CDR2 SVGIG (reference sequence). The CDR3 spans 14 residues. In nucleotides, the CDR3 is TGTGCTGCAAAACTAGCGGGAGGGCGGAATGAGCAGTTCTTC. Residues: CAAKLAGGRNEQFF.

This clone was counted between two and nine times. The rearrangement links TRBV5-4 to TRBJ2-3; 9 bases agree with TRBD2. The J segment lost 2 bases and the V segment lost 1 base, leaving 14 bases of the junction unmatched. From germline, CDR1 is SGHNT and CDR2 YYREEE (reference sequence). CDR3 length: 19 residues. The CDR3 sequence: CASSLRTNLAGGITDTQYF. CDR3 nucleotide sequence: TGTGCCAGCAGCTTGAGGACCAACCTGGCGGGAGGGATCACAGATACGCAGTATTTT.

The V and J genes are TRBV27 and TRBJ2-2; D not certain. The CDR3 is 14 amino acids. CDR1 is MNHEY, CDR2 SMNVEV, per germline (reference sequence). The V and J ends lost 0 bases and 4 bases respectively, with 6 bases between them. As DNA, the CDR3 is TGTGCCAGCAGTTTATCCAAAGCCACCGGGGAGCTGTTTTTT. It codes for CASSLSKATGELFF.

The chain employs TRBV7-9 and TRBJ1-1; 8 bases align to TRBD1. CDR1 is SEHNR, CDR2 FQNEAQ, per germline (reference sequence). This CDR3 has 17 amino acids. V was clipped by 5 bases and J by 3 bases; unmatched bases: 14. CDR3 nucleotide sequence: TGTGCCAGCAGCCGCACATTCTCAGGGGGCGTGGACACTGAAGCTTTCTTT. Protein product: CASSRTFSGGVDTEAFF.

By share, this clone counts as medium-sized. V usage is TRBV6-4 and J usage is TRBJ2-1; 9 bases agree with TRBD1. Germline CDR1 MRHNA, CDR2 SNTAGT. This CDR3 contains 15 residues. The ends lost 2 bases at V and 6 bases at J; junction bases unmatched: 5. Written as DNA, the CDR3 is TGTGCCAGCAGTGACGGAGAGACAGGGGGCAATGAGCAGTTCTTC. It specifies CASSDGETGGNEQFF.

The chain links TRBV19 to TRBJ2-3, with D possibly matching TRBD1 (6 bases). CDR1 and CDR2 (germline): LNHDA, SQIVND (reference sequence). Between the trimmed V and J ends, which lost 5 bases and 2 bases, there was a span of 17 bases. CDR3 length: 16 amino acids. The CDR3 loop reads CASSPPGTLPTDTQYF. In nucleotides, the CDR3 is TGTGCCAGTAGTCCTCCCGGGACACTGCCCACAGATACGCAGTATTTT.

There are a few counts of this clone. This sequence joins TRBV28 and TRBJ1-5; D perhaps matches TRBD1 (6 bases). The CDR3 spans 14 residues. The V and J ends lost 4 bases and 3 bases respectively, with 10 bases between them. Per germline, CDR1 MDHEN and CDR2 SYDVKM. The chain's CDR3 is CASSYHRVNQPQHF. The CDR3 DNA follows: TGTGCCAGCAGTTATCACAGGGTCAATCAGCCCCAGCATTTT.

CDR3 DNA sequence: TGTGCCAGCAATACACCGAGGAGGACTGAAGCTTTCTTT. It specifies CASNTPRRTEAFF. The gene calls are TRBV6-5 and TRBJ1-1; D is unclear. The CDR3 runs to 13 residues. Germline CDR1 and CDR2: MNHEY and SVGAGI. The ends were cut back, 7 bases at V and 5 bases at J, with 14 bases in the middle.